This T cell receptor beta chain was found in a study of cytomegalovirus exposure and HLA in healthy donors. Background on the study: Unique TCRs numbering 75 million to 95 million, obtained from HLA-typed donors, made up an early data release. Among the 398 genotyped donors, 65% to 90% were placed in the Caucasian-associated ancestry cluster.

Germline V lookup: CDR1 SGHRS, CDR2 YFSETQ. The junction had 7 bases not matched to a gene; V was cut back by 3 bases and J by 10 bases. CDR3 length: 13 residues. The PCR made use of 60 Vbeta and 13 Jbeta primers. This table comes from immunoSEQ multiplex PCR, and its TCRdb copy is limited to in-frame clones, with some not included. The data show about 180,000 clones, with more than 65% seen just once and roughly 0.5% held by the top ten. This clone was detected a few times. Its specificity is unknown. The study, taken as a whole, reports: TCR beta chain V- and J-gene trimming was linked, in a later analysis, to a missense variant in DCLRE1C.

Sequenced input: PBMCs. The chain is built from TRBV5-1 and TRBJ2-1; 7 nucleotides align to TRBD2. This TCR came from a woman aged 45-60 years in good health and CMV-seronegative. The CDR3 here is CASSSQRAGEQFF. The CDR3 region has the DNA TGCGCCAGCAGCTCCCAGCGAGCGGGGGAGCAGTTCTTC.